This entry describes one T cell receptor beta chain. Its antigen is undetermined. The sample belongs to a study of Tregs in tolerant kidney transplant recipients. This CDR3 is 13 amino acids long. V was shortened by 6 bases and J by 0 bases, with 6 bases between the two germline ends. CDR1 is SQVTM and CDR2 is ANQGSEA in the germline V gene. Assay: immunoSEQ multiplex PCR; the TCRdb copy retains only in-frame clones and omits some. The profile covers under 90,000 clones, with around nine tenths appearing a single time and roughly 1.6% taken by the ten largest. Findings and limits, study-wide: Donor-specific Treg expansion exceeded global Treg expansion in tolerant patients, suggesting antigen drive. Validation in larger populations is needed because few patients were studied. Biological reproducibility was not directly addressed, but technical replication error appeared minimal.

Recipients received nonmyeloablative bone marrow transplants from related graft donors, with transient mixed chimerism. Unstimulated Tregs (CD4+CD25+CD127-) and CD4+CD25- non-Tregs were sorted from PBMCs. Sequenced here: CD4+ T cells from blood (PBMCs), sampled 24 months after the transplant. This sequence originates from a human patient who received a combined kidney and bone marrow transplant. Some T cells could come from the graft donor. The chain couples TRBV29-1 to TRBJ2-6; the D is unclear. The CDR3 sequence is CSVTPSGANVLTF. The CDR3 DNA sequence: TGCAGCGTAACACCCTCTGGGGCCAACGTCCTGACTTTC.